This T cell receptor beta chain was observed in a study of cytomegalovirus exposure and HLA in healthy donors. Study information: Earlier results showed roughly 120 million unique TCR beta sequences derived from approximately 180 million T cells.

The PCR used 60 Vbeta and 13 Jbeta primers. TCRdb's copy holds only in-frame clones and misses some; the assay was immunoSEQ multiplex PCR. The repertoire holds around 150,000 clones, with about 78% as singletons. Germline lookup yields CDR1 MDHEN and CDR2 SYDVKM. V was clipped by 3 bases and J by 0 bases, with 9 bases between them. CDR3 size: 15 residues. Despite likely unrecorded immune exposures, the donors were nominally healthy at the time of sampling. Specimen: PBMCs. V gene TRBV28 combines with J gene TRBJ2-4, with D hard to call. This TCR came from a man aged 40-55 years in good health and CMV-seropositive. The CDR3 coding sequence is TGTGCCAGCAGTTTGACAAGAGTAGCCAAAAACATTCAGTACTTC. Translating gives CASSLTRVAKNIQYF.